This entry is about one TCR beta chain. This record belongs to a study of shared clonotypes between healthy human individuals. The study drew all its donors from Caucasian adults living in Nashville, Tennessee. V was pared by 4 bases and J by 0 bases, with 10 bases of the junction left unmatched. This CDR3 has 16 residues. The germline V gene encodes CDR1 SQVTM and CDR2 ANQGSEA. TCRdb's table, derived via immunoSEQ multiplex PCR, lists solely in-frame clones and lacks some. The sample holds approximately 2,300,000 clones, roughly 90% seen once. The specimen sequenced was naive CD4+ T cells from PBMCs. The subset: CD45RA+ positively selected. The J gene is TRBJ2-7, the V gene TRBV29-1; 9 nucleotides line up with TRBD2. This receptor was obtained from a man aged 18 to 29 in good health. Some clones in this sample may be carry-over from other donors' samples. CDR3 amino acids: CSVVGATSGSSYEQYF. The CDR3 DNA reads TGCAGCGTTGTAGGGGCGACTAGCGGTAGCTCCTACGAGCAGTACTTC.